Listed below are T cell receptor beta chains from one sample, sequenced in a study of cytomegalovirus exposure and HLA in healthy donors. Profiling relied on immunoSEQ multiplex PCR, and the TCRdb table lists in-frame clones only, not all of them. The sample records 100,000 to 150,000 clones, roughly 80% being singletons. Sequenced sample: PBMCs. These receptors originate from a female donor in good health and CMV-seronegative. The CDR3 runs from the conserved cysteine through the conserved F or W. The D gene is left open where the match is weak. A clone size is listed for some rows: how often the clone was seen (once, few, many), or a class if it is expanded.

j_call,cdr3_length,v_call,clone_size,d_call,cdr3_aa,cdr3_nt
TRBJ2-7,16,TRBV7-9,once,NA,CASSKAGTPRSYEQYF,TGTGCCAGCAGCAAAGCCGGGACACCTCGCTCCTACGAGCAGTACTTC
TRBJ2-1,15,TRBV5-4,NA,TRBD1,CASSPKVPGQGKLFF,TGTGCCAGCAGCCCTAAAGTCCCGGGACAGGGGAAACTGTTCTTC
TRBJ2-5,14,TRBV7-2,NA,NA,CASSLALARETQYF,TGTGCCAGCAGCCTAGCCCTAGCGCGGGAGACCCAGTACTTC
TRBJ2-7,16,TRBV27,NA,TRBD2,CASRPTGLAGAGEQYF,TGTGCCAGCAGGCCCACGGGACTAGCGGGAGCAGGCGAGCAGTACTTC
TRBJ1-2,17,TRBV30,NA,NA,CAWSGRPGADHRYGYTF,TGTGCCTGGAGTGGTCGTCCAGGGGCGGATCATCGGTATGGCTACACCTTC
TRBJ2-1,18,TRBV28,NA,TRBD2,CASSLFYAGGGFYNEQFF,TGTGCCAGCAGTTTATTTTACGCGGGGGGAGGGTTTTACAATGAGCAGTTCTTC
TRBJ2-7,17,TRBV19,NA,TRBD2,CASSIPGGGRRASEQYF,TGTGCCAGTAGTATCCCAGGCGGCGGGAGACGGGCGTCCGAGCAGTACTTC
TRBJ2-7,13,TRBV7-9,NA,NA,CASSPGHKYEQYF,TGTGCCAGCAGCCCCGGACACAAATACGAGCAGTACTTC
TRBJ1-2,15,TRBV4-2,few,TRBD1,CASSSQGAGLYGYTF,TGTGCCAGCAGCTCCCAGGGGGCAGGTCTCTATGGCTACACCTTC
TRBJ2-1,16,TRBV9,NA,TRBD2,CASSVEGLGSYNEQFF,TGTGCCAGCAGCGTAGAGGGACTAGGATCCTACAATGAGCAGTTCTTC
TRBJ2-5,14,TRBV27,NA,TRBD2,CASSPGGVQETQYF,TGTGCCAGCAGTCCTGGGGGGGTTCAAGAGACCCAGTACTTC
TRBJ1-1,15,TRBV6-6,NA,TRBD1,CASYRGLDFNTEAFF,TGTGCCAGCTACAGGGGGTTAGATTTTAACACTGAAGCTTTCTTT
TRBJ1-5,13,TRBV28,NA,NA,CASNTHRLEPQHF,TGTGCCAGCAATACCCACCGACTCGAGCCCCAGCATTTT
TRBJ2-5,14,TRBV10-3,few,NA,CAISERQGQEIQYF,TGTGCCATCAGTGAGAGGCAGGGACAAGAGATCCAGTACTTC
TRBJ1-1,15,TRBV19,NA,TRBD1,CASSTRQGRKAEAFF,TGTGCCAGTAGTACCCGACAGGGGAGGAAGGCTGAAGCTTTCTTT
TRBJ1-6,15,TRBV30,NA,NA,CAWKGGPGLNSPLHF,TGTGCCTGGAAAGGTGGTCCAGGGCTTAATTCACCCCTCCACTTT
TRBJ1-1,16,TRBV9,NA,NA,CASSVVKGLKKTEAFF,TGTGCCAGCAGCGTAGTGAAGGGGCTAAAGAAAACTGAAGCTTTCTTT
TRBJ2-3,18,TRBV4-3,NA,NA,CASSQEGFGGRVTDTQYF,TGCGCCAGCAGCCAAGAAGGTTTTGGCGGGCGCGTAACAGATACGCAGTATTTT
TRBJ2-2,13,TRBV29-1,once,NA,CSVFTGAAGELFF,TGCAGCGTTTTTACGGGAGCGGCCGGGGAGCTGTTTTTT
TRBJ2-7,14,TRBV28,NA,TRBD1,CASSRTGGVYEQYF,TGTGCCAGCAGCCGGACAGGGGGCGTCTACGAGCAGTACTTC
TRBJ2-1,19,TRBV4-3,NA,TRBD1,CASSQAFPNRQGARSEQFF,TGCGCCAGCAGCCAAGCTTTTCCCAATAGACAGGGGGCTCGGAGTGAGCAGTTCTTC
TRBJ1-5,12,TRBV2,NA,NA,CASSRQDQPQHF,TGTGCCAGCAGTAGACAAGATCAGCCCCAGCATTTT
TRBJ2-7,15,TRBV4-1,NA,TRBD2,CASSLRLAGSYEQYF,TGCGCCAGCAGCCTGAGACTAGCGGGTTCCTACGAGCAGTACTTC
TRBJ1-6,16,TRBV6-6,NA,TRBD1,CASSNGQGGYNSPLHF,TGTGCCAGCAGTAACGGACAGGGGGGGTATAATTCACCCCTCCACTTT
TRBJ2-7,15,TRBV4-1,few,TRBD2,CASSQDSSGVYEQYF,TGCGCCAGCAGCCAAGACTCTAGCGGAGTTTACGAGCAGTACTTC
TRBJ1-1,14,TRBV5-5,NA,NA,CASSLQSTEVEAFF,TGTGCCAGCAGCTTGCAGTCAACCGAAGTTGAAGCTTTCTTT
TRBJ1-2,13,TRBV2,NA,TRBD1,CASSDYRGHGYTF,TGTGCCAGCAGTGATTACAGGGGGCATGGCTACACCTTC
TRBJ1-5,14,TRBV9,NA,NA,CASSVDSTNQPQHF,TGTGCCAGCAGCGTAGACAGCACGAATCAGCCCCAGCATTTT
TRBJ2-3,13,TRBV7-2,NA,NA,CASSLGLRDTQYF,TGTGCCAGCAGCTTGGGCCTCCGAGATACGCAGTATTTT
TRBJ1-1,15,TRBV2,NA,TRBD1,CASSRDRGMKDEAFF,TGTGCCAGCAGTCGGGACAGGGGAATGAAGGATGAAGCTTTCTTT
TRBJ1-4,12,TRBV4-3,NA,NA,CASSQEREKLFF,TGCGCCAGCAGCCAAGAGAGGGAAAAACTGTTTTTT
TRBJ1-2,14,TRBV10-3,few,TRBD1,CAISERDRGHGYTF,TGTGCCATCAGTGAGCGGGACAGGGGACATGGCTACACCTTC
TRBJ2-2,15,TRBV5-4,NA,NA,CASSPSATAAGELFF,TGTGCCAGCAGCCCATCGGCCACGGCGGCCGGGGAGCTGTTTTTT
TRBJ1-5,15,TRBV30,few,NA,CAWSVGGNSNQPQHF,TGTGCCTGGAGTGTTGGAGGGAATAGCAATCAGCCCCAGCATTTT
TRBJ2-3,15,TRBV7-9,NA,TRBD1,CASSRRTGVGDTQYF,TGTGCCAGCAGCCGGAGAACAGGGGTAGGAGATACGCAGTATTTT
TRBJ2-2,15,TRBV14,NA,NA,CASSQIDRLPGELFF,TGTGCCAGCAGCCAAATAGATAGACTCCCCGGGGAGCTGTTTTTT
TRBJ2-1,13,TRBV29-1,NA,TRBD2,CSASGAGFNEQFF,TGCAGCGCTAGCGGGGCGGGGTTTAATGAGCAGTTCTTC
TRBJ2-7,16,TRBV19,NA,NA,CASSIDGGTRSYEQYF,TGTGCCAGTAGTATAGATGGCGGGACCCGTTCCTACGAGCAGTACTTC
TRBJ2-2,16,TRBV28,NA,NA,CASRPQRGGDTGELFF,TGTGCCAGCAGACCACAAAGGGGTGGGGACACCGGGGAGCTGTTTTTT
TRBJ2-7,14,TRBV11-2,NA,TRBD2,CASSLVSGSYEQYF,TGTGCCAGCAGCTTGGTTAGCGGGAGCTACGAGCAGTACTTC
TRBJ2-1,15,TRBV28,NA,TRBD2,CASSLSSGRGTEQFF,TGTGCCAGCAGTCTTTCTAGCGGGAGGGGGACTGAGCAGTTCTTC
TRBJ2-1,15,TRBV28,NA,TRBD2,CASSSLADLYNEQFF,TGTGCCAGCAGTTCCCTAGCGGATCTTTACAATGAGCAGTTCTTC
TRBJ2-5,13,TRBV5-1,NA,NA,CASSPVNQETQYF,TGCGCCAGCAGCCCAGTTAACCAAGAGACCCAGTACTTC
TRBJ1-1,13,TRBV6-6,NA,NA,CASRNRVSSEAFF,TGTGCCAGCAGAAACAGAGTCAGCTCTGAAGCTTTCTTT
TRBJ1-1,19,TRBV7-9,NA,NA,CASSSSRSAYQGFNTEAFF,TGTGCCAGCAGCTCTTCACGTTCCGCTTACCAGGGTTTTAACACTGAAGCTTTCTTT
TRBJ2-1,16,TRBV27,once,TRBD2,CASSLLLAGGFNEQFF,TGTGCCAGCAGTTTATTGCTAGCGGGAGGGTTCAATGAGCAGTTCTTC
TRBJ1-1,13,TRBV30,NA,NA,CAWSFLPGVGAFF,TGTGCCTGGAGTTTCCTCCCAGGGGTTGGAGCTTTCTTT
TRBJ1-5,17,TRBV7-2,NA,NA,CASSLDLGGRGLIPQHF,TGTGCCAGCAGCTTAGACCTTGGGGGCAGGGGTCTTATTCCCCAGCATTTT
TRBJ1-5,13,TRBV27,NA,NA,CASSSRAGQPQHF,TGTGCCAGCAGTAGCAGGGCAGGTCAGCCCCAGCATTTT
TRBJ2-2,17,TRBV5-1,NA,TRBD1,CASSFPGQARAAGELFF,TGCGCCAGCAGCTTCCCTGGACAGGCCAGGGCGGCAGGGGAGCTGTTTTTT
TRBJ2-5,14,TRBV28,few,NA,CASSFRPPEKTQYF,TGTGCCAGCAGTTTCAGGCCCCCTGAAAAGACCCAGTACTTC
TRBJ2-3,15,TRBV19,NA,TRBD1,CASRSDRGGIDTQYF,TGTGCCAGTAGGTCCGACAGGGGGGGAATAGATACGCAGTATTTT
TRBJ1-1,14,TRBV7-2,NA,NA,CASSISDSNTEAFF,TGTGCCAGCAGCATATCGGACAGCAACACTGAAGCTTTCTTT
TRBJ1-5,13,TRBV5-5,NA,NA,CASSFRGNQPQHF,TGTGCCAGCAGCTTCAGAGGGAATCAGCCCCAGCATTTT
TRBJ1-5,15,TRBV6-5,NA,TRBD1,CASSYSATGVQPQHF,TGTGCCAGCAGTTACTCTGCGACAGGGGTACAGCCCCAGCATTTT
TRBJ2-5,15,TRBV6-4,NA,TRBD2,CASSPEAGAGETQYF,TGTGCCAGCAGTCCGGAGGCGGGAGCGGGGGAGACCCAGTACTTC
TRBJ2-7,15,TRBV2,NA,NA,CASSERRTRPYEQYF,TGTGCCAGCAGTGAACGTCGGACAAGGCCCTACGAGCAGTACTTC
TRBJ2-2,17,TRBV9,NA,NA,CASSVGDGTLNTGELFF,TGTGCCAGCAGCGTGGGAGACGGGACTCTGAACACCGGGGAGCTGTTTTTT